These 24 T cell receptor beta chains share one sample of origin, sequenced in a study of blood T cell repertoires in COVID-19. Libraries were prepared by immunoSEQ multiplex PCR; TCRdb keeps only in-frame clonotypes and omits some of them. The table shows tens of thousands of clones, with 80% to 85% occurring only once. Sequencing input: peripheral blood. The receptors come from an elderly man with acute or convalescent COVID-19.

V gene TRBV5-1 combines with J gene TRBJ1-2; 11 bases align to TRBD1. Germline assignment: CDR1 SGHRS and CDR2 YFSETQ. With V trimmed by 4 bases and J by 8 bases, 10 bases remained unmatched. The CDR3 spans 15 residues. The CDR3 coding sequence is TGCGCCAGCAGCATATCCGGGACAGGGGGAGAGGGCTACACCTTC. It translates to CASSISGTGGEGYTF.

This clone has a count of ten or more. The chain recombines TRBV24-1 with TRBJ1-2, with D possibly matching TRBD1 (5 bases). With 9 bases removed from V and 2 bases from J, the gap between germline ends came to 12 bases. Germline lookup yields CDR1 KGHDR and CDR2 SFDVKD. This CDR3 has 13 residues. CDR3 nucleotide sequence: TGTGCCACCCGACGTGACAGCAACTATGGCTACACCTTC. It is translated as CATRRDSNYGYTF.

This CDR3 is CATSLPAYEQYF. The CDR3 bases are TGTGCCACGAGCCTCCCCGCCTACGAGCAGTACTTC. The V gene is TRBV28, the J gene TRBJ2-7, with D unresolved. Germline loops: CDR1 MDHEN, CDR2 SYDVKM. Trimming stripped 10 bases from V and 2 bases from J, with 12 bases between. The CDR3 runs 12 residues.

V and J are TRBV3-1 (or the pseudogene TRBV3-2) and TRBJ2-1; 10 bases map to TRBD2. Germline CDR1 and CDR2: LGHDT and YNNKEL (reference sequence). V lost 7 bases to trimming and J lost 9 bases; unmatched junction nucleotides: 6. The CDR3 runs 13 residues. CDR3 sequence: CASILAGEGEQFF. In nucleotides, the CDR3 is TGTGCCAGCATCCTAGCGGGAGAGGGTGAGCAGTTCTTC.

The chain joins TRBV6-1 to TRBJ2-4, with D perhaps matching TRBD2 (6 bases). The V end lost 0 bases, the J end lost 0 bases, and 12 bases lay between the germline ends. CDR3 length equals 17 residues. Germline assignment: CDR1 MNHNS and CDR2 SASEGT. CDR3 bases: TGTGCCAGCAGTGAAGCTCGGCTAGCGCCAGCCAAAAACATTCAGTACTTC. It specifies CASSEARLAPAKNIQYF.

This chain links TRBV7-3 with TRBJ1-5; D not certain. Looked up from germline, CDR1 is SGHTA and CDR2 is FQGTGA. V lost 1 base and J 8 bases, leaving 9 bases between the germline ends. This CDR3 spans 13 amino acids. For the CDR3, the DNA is TGTGCCAGCAGCTTAAGGGCCGGGGAGCCCCAGCATTTT. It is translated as CASSLRAGEPQHF. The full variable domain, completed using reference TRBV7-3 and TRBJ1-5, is GAGVSQTPSNKVTEKGKYVELRCDPISGHTALYWYRQSLGQGPEFLIYFQGTGAADDSGLPNDRFFAVRPEGSVSTLKIQRTERGDSAVYLCASSLRAGEPQHFGDGTRLSIL.

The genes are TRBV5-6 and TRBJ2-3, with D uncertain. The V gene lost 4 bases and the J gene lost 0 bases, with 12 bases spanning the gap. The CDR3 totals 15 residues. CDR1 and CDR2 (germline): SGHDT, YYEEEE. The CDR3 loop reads CASSLSYQSTDTQYF. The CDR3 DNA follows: TGTGCCAGCAGCCTTTCGTACCAGAGCACAGATACGCAGTATTTT.

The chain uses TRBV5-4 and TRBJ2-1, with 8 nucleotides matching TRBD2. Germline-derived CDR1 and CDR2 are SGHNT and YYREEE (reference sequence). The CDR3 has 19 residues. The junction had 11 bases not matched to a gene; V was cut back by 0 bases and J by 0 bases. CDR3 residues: CASSLESVLAGNSYNEQFF. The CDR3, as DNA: TGTGCCAGCAGCTTGGAGTCGGTATTAGCGGGGAACTCCTACAATGAGCAGTTCTTC.

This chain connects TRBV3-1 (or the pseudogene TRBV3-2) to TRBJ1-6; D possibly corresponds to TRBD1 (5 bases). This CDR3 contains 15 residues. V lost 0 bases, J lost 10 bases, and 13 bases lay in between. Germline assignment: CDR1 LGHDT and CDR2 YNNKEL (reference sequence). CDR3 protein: CASSQEAAGKSPLHF. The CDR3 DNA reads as TGTGCCAGCAGCCAAGAGGCGGCAGGGAAATCACCCCTCCACTTT.

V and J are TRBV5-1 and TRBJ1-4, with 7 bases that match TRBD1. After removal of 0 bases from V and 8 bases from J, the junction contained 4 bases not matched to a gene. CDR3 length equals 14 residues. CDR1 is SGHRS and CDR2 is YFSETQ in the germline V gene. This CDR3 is CASSLGQGKEKLFF. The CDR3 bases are TGCGCCAGCAGCTTGGGACAGGGAAAAGAAAAACTGTTTTTT. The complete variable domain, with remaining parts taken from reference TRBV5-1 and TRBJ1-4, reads KAGVTQTPRYLIKTRGQQVTLSCSPISGHRSVSWYQQTPGQGLQFLFEYFSETQRNKGNFPGRFSGRQFSNSRSEMNVSTLELGDSALYLCASSLGQGKEKLFFGSGTQLSVL.

Here the CDR3 DNA reads TGTGCCAGCAGCCCAACACGAACCTATTCACCCCTCCACTTT. Its translation is CASSPTRTYSPLHF. The V gene is TRBV7-2, the J gene TRBJ1-6, with D uncertain. The CDR3 loop spans 14 amino acids. The germline V gene encodes CDR1 SGHTA and CDR2 FQGNSA. Trimming removed 5 bases from V and 8 bases from J, with 13 bases in between.

Here the CDR3 reads CASSQEGRKAFF. The CDR3 nucleotides are TGTGCCAGCAGCCAAGAAGGGAGAAAAGCTTTCTTT. This chain uses TRBV3-1 (or the pseudogene TRBV3-2) with TRBJ1-1; no clear D. The CDR3 has 12 residues. The V and J ends lost 0 bases and 9 bases respectively, with 8 bases between them. Per germline, CDR1 LGHDT and CDR2 YNNKEL (reference sequence).

As DNA, the CDR3 is TGTGCCAGCAGTTCAACTACCGCCAGCGGGGAGCTGTTTTTT. This codes for CASSSTTASGELFF. The chain links TRBV2 to TRBJ2-2, with unresolved D. Germline V gives CDR1 SNHLY, CDR2 FYNNEI. This CDR3 comprises 14 residues. V lost 5 bases, J lost 7 bases, and 14 bases lay in between.

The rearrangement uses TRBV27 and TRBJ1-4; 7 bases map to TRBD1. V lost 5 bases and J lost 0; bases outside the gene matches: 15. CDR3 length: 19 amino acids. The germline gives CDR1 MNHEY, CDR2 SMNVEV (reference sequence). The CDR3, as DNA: TGTGCCAGCAGTCCCCGGCCCCATTCAACAGGGGCAACTAATGAAAAACTGTTTTTT. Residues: CASSPRPHSTGATNEKLFF.

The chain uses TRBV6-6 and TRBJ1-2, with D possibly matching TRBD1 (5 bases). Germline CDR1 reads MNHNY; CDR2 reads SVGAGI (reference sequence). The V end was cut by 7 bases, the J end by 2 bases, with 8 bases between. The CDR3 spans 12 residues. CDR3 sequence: CASTPGNYGYTF. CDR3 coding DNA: TGTGCCAGCACCCCAGGGAACTATGGCTACACCTTC.

The CDR3 here is CASSLDSLTYYEQYF. The DNA for the CDR3 is TGTGCCAGCAGCTTAGATAGTTTGACATACTACGAGCAGTACTTC. The V and J genes are TRBV11-2 and TRBJ2-7; D is undetermined. The V end lost 0 bases, the J end lost 3 bases, and 12 bases lay between the germline ends. The CDR3 is 15 amino acids. CDR1 is SGHAT and CDR2 is FQNNGV in the germline V gene.

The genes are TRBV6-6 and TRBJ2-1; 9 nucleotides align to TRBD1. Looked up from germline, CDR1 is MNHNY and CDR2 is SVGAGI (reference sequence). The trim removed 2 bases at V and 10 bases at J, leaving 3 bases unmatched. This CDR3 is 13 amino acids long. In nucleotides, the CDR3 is TGTGCCAGCAGTTACGACAGGGGGTTGGAGCAGTTCTTC. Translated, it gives CASSYDRGLEQFF.

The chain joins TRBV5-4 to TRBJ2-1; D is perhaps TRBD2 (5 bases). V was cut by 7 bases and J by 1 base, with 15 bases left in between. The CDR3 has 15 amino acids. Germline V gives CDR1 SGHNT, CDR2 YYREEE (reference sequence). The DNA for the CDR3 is TGTGCCAGCCTCCCCTCGGCGGGTTCCTACAATGAGCAGTTCTTC. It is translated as CASLPSAGSYNEQFF.

In DNA, the CDR3 is TGTGCCACCAGCACAGGGCGGAGCTCTGGAAACACCATATATTTT. Translated, it gives CATSTGRSSGNTIYF. The chain uses TRBV15 and TRBJ1-3; the D gene is possibly TRBD1 (5 bases). This CDR3 spans 15 amino acids. Trimming removed 4 bases at V and 0 bases at J, with 10 bases between. Germline CDR1 and CDR2: LNHNV and YYDKDF (reference sequence).

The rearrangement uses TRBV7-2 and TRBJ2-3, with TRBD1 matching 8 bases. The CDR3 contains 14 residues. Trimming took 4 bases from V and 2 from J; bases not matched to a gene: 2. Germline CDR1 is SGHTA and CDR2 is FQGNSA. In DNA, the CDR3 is TGTGCCAGCAGCTCGGGACAGGTCACAGATACGCAGTATTTT. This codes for CASSSGQVTDTQYF. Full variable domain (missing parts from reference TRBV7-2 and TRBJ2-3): GAGVSQSPSNKVTEKGKDVELRCDPISGHTALYWYRQSLGQGLEFLIYFQGNSAPDKSGLPSDRFSAERTGGSVSTLTIQRTQQEDSAVYLCASSSGQVTDTQYFGPGTRLTVL.

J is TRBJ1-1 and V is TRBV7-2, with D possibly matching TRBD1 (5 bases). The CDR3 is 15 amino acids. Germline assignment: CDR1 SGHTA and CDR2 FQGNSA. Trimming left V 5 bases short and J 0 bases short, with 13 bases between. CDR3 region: CASSPFRGMNTEAFF. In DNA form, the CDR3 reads TGTGCCAGCAGCCCCTTTAGGGGAATGAACACTGAAGCTTTCTTT.

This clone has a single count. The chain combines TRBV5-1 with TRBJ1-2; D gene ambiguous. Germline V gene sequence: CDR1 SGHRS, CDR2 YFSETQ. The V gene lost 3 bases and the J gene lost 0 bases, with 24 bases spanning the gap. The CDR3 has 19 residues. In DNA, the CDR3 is TGCGCCAGCAGCTCCACTCTTATGGGCCAATCAAACCCTAACTATGGCTACACCTTC. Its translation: CASSSTLMGQSNPNYGYTF.

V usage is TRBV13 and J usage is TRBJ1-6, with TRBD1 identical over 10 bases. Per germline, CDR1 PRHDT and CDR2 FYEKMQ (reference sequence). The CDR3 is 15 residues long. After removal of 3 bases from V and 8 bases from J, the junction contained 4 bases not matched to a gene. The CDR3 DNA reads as TGTGCCAGCAGCTTGGGGGACAGGGGCCATTCACCCCTCCACTTT. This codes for CASSLGDRGHSPLHF.

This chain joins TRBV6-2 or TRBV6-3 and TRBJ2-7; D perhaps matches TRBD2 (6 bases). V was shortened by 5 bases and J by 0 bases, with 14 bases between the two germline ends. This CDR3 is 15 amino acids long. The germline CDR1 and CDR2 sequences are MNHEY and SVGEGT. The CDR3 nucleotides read TGTGCCAGCAGTCCCCTGGAGGGACTCTCCTACGAGCAGTACTTC. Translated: CASSPLEGLSYEQYF.